The sample holds one count of the clone carrying this T cell receptor (beta chain). CDR1 and CDR2 (germline): SGHVS, FQNEAQ. The V end lost 6 bases, the J end lost 4 bases, and 15 bases lay between the germline ends. This CDR3 is 14 amino acids long. This sample is drawn from a study of early stage breast cancer tumors. Profiled with immunoSEQ multiplex PCR; TCRdb holds only in-frame clones, not every one. The sample has fewer than 50,000 clones, 70% to 80% seen once. This clonotype originated in a person in their fifties with breast cancer. Sequenced material: blood. The chain combines TRBV7-8 with TRBJ2-5; possibly TRBD2 for D (7 bases). The CDR3 coding sequence is TGTGCCAGCAGATTCGGGGGGCCCTTAGAGACCCAGTACTTC. This codes for CASRFGGPLETQYF.